Each of the 9 T cell receptor beta chains below was sequenced from the same sample in a study of T cell responses to AZD1222 COVID-19 vaccine. Sequencing used immunoSEQ multiplex PCR; TCRdb keeps in-frame clones, though not all of them. The table lists approximately 90,000 clones, over 80% of them singletons. Sample: peripheral blood, taken on day 0 of AZD1222 vaccination. Receptors originate from an adult in good health.

This chain uses TRBV20-1 with TRBJ2-5; 12 nucleotides agree with TRBD1. This CDR3 is built from 15 residues. The germline V gene encodes CDR1 DFQATT and CDR2 SNEGSKA (reference sequence). The V segment lost 3 bases and the J segment 6 bases; nucleotides outside the gene matches: 8. This chain's CDR3 is CSASVGTGGVKTQYF. DNA of the CDR3: TGCAGTGCTAGTGTAGGGACAGGGGGCGTGAAGACCCAGTACTTC.

The chain recombines TRBV27 with TRBJ2-3; 8 bases match TRBD2. With 5 bases clipped from V and 4 bases from J, the junction kept 11 bases outside the gene matches. CDR1 and CDR2 from the germline V gene are MNHEY and SMNVEV (reference sequence). The CDR3 is 16 amino acids. The CDR3: CASSPRLASLSDTQYF. CDR3 bases: TGTGCCAGCAGTCCTAGACTAGCGTCCCTCTCAGATACGCAGTATTTT.

The chain recombines TRBV7-3 with TRBJ2-3; 11 nucleotides align to TRBD2. Germline V gives CDR1 SGHTA, CDR2 FQGTGA. The CDR3 extends over 14 amino acids. The V segment lost 6 bases and the J segment 4 bases; nucleotides outside the gene matches: 3. In nucleotides, the CDR3 is TGTGCCAGCAGTTTGACTAGCGGGGCAGATACGCAGTATTTT. Translation gives CASSLTSGADTQYF.

V usage is TRBV9 and J usage is TRBJ2-5, with 7 bases aligning to TRBD1. Germline V CDR1 and CDR2: SGDLS, YYNGEE. The CDR3 is made up of 16 amino acids. With 3 bases clipped from V and 5 bases from J, the junction kept 13 bases outside the gene matches. This chain's CDR3 is CASSGSSRDSWETQYF. The CDR3 DNA sequence: TGTGCCAGCAGCGGATCGTCCCGGGACAGTTGGGAGACCCAGTACTTC.

The rearrangement uses TRBV6-5 and TRBJ1-6, with TRBD1 identical over 7 bases. CDR3 length equals 15 residues. The J segment lost 6 bases and the V segment lost 6 bases, leaving 8 bases of the junction unmatched. Germline loops: CDR1 MNHEY, CDR2 SVGAGI. The CDR3 protein is CASSLDRDSNSPLHF. The CDR3 bases are TGTGCCAGCAGCCTCGACCGGGACAGTAATTCACCCCTCCACTTT.

The chain combines TRBV20-1 with TRBJ1-1; D remains ambiguous. The CDR3 length is 9 residues. Trimming stripped 1 base from V and 11 bases from J, with 5 bases between. Germline V gives CDR1 DFQATT, CDR2 SNEGSKA (reference sequence). The CDR3 nucleotides read TGCAGTGCTAGAGGAAAGGCTTTCTTT. The encoded protein is CSARGKAFF.

This chain links TRBV9 with TRBJ2-2, with 7 bases fitting TRBD2. The V gene end was trimmed by 2 bases and the J gene end by 4 bases; junction bases not matched to a gene: 14. The CDR3 extends over 18 amino acids. CDR1 SGDLS and CDR2 YYNGEE come from the germline V gene. CDR3 sequence: CASSVPSSGRGSTGELFF. CDR3 DNA sequence: TGTGCCAGCAGCGTCCCCTCTAGCGGTCGAGGGAGCACCGGGGAGCTGTTTTTT.

This chain connects TRBV29-1 to TRBJ1-2, with no clear D. The CDR3 has 11 amino acids. Trimming cost V 5 bases and J 4 bases, with 8 bases left between them. Germline values: CDR1 SQVTM, CDR2 ANQGSEA. CDR3 sequence: CSVSSLYGYTF. Here the CDR3 DNA reads TGCAGCGTTAGCAGCCTCTATGGCTACACCTTC.

The chain carries TRBV28 and TRBJ1-2; a possible D gene is TRBD1 (5 bases). In germline, CDR1 is MDHEN, CDR2 SYDVKM. V was cut by 4 bases and J by 2 bases, with 14 bases left in between. The CDR3 runs 15 residues. The CDR3 loop reads CASSSPGTENYGYTF. CDR3 DNA sequence: TGTGCCAGCAGTTCCCCCGGGACGGAAAACTATGGCTACACCTTC.